This is a list of T cell receptor beta chains from one sample in a study of cytomegalovirus exposure and HLA in healthy donors. Only in-frame clones appear in the TCRdb table, and some are missing; sequencing was by immunoSEQ multiplex PCR. The sample includes more than 150,000 clones, roughly three quarters of them seen just once. The sequenced material came from PBMCs. The receptors originated from a woman in her twenties or thirties in good health and CMV-seropositive. CDR3s include the opening cysteine and the closing phenylalanine or tryptophan. A D gene is named only where the DNA matches it firmly.

V gene	D gene	J gene	CDR3 protein	CDR3 DNA
TRBV7-8	.	TRBJ2-3	CASSVVADTQYF	TGTGCCAGCAGCGTCGTAGCAGATACGCAGTATTTT
TRBV28	TRBD2	TRBJ2-3	CASSLDSGGVDTQYF	TGTGCCAGCAGTTTAGATAGCGGGGGGGTAGATACGCAGTATTTT
TRBV9	.	TRBJ1-3	CASSGSTIYF	TGTGCCAGCAGCGGTAGCACCATATATTTT
TRBV4-1	TRBD1	TRBJ2-1	CASSPPGQDFNEQFF	TGCGCCAGCAGCCCCCCGGGACAGGACTTCAATGAGCAGTTCTTC
TRBV4-1	.	TRBJ2-7	CASSLPGRIYEQYF	TGCGCCAGCAGCCTCCCAGGTAGGATTTACGAGCAGTACTTC
TRBV11-3	.	TRBJ1-1	CASSPHLRRSEAFF	TGTGCCAGCAGCCCACACTTGAGGCGCTCTGAAGCTTTCTTT
TRBV6-5	TRBD1	TRBJ1-1	CASSYSGTGSVGFF	TGTGCCAGCAGTTACTCAGGGACAGGCTCAGTCGGTTTCTTT
TRBV7-8	TRBD1	TRBJ2-7	CASSFPGTVYEQYF	TGTGCCAGCAGCTTCCCCGGGACAGTATACGAGCAGTACTTC
TRBV11-3	TRBD1	TRBJ2-7	CASSLGSWTGAYEQYF	TGTGCCAGCAGCTTAGGTAGTTGGACAGGGGCCTACGAGCAGTACTTC
TRBV7-2	TRBD2	TRBJ2-3	CASSRTSGGRTDTQYF	TGTGCCAGCAGCCGGACTAGCGGGGGGCGCACAGATACGCAGTATTTT
TRBV9	.	TRBJ1-3	CASSVGEGNTIYF	TGTGCCAGCAGCGTAGGAGAGGGAAACACCATATATTTT
TRBV15	.	TRBJ1-5	CATSRGGKNQPQHF	TGTGCCACCAGCAGAGGAGGGAAGAATCAGCCCCAGCATTTT
TRBV7-2	TRBD1	TRBJ2-7	CASSLTGESSYEQYF	TGTGCCAGCAGCTTAACAGGGGAAAGCTCCTACGAGCAGTACTTC
TRBV4-1	TRBD2	TRBJ2-5	CASSQGVFKTSGVETQYF	TGCGCCAGCAGCCAAGGGGTTTTTAAGACTAGCGGGGTTGAGACCCAGTACTTC
TRBV4-1	.	TRBJ1-1	CASSQVTGNTEAFF	TGCGCCAGCAGCCAAGTTACAGGGAACACTGAAGCTTTCTTT